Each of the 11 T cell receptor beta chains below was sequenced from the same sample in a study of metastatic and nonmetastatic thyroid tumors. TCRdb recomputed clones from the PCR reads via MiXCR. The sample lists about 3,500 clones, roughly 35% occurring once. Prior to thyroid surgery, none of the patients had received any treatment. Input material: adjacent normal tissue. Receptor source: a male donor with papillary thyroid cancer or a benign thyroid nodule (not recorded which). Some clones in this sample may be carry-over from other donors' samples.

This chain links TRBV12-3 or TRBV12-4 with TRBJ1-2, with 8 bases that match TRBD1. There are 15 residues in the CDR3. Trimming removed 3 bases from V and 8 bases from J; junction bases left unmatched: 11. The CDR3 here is CASSLGTGAFGGYTF. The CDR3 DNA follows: TGTGCCAGCAGTTTGGGGACAGGAGCCTTCGGGGGCTACACCTTC.

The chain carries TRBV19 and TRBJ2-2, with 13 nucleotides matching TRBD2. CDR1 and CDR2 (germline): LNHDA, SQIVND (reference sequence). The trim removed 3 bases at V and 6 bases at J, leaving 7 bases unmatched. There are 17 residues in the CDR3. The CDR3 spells CASSMGFGLAGAGELFF. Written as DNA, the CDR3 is TGTGCCAGTAGTATGGGATTTGGACTAGCGGGAGCCGGGGAGCTGTTTTTT.

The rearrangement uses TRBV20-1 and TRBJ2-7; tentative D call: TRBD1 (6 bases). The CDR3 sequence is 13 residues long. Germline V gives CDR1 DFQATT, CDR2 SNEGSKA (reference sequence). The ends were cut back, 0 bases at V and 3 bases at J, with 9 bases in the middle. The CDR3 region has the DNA TGCAGTGCTAGAGATGGACAGCTCTACGAGCAGTACTTC. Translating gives CSARDGQLYEQYF.

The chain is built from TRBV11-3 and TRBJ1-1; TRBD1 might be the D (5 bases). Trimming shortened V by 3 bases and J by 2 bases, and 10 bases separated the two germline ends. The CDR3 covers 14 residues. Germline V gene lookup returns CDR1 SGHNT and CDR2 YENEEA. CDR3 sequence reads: CASSFGDRNTEAFF. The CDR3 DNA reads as TGTGCCAGCAGCTTTGGCGACAGAAACACTGAAGCTTTCTTT.

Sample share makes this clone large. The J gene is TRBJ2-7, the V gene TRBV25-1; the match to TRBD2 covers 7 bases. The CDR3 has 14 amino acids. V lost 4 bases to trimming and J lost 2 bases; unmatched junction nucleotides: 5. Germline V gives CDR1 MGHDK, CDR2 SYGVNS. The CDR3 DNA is TGTGCCAGCAGTGCCCTGCTAGCGGCCTACGAGCAGTACGTC. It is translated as CASSALLAAYEQYV.

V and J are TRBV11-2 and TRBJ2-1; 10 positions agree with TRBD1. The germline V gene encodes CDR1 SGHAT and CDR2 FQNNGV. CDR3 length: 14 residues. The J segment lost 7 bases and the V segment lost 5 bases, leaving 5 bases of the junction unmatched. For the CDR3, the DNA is TGTGCCAGCAGCCGGGACAGGGGTAGGAATGAGCAGTTCTTC. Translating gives CASSRDRGRNEQFF.

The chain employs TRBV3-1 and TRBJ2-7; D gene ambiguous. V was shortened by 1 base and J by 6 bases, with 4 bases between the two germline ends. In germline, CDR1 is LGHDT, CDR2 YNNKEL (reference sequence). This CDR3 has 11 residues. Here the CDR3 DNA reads TGTGCCAGCAGCCAAGGTCGCGAGCAGTACTTC. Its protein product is CASSQGREQYF.

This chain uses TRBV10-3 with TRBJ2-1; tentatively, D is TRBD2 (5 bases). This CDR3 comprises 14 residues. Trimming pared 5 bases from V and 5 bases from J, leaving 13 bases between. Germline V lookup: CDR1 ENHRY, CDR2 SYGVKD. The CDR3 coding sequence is TGTGCCATCAGTTATGCTAGCCGCGACAATGAGCAGTTCTTC. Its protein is CAISYASRDNEQFF.

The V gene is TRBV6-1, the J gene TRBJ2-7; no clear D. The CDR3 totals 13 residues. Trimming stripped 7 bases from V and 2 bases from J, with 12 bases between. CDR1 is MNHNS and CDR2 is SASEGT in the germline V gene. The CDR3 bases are TGTGCCAGCAACCGCGGCAGCCCCTACGAGCAGTACTTC. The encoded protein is CASNRGSPYEQYF.

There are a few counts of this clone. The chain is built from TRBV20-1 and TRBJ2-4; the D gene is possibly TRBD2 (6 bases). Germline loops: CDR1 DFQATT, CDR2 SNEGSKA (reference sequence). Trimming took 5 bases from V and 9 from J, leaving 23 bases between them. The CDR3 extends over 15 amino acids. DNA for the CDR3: TGCAGTGCTCCCCCTCGGACCCCTAGGAGGGGCATTCAGTACTTC. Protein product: CSAPPRTPRRGIQYF.

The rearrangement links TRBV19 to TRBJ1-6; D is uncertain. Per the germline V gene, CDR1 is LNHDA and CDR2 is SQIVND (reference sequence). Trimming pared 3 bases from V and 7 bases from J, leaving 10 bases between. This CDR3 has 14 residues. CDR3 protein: CASSMSLNNSPLHF. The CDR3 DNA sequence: TGTGCCAGTAGTATGAGCCTAAACAATTCACCCCTCCACTTT.